Listed below are T cell receptor beta chains from one sample, sequenced in a study of T cells in localized non-small cell lung cancer. Sequencing was performed with immunoSEQ multiplex PCR; in TCRdb, only in-frame clones are kept and a portion is missing. Of around 15,000 clones detected, approximately 91% appear once; the ten largest clones hold about a quarter. The input for sequencing was peripheral blood, taken before any cancer treatment. These receptors were collected from a female donor of 60 years or more with stage III squamous cell lung carcinoma. Each CDR3 is given with its conserved first and last residue. D genes are given only for firm matches. Rows give clone size only sometimes, using once, few, many, or a class for an expanded clone.

CDR3aa	CDR3nt	d_gene	abundance	len	v_gene	j_gene
CASSVEGEETQYF	TGTGCCAGCAGCGTAGAGGGGGAAGAGACCCAGTACTTC	.	.	13	TRBV9	TRBJ2-5
CASSLLSLGVFYEQYF	TGTGCCAGCAGTTTACTCTCCCTGGGGGTCTTCTACGAGCAGTACTTC	.	.	16	TRBV27	TRBJ2-7
CASSFYGSNEQFF	TGTGCCAGCAGCTTCTACGGGAGCAATGAGCAGTTCTTC	.	.	13	TRBV5-4	TRBJ2-1
CATSRWGTAYNEQFF	TGTGCCACCAGCAGATGGGGGACAGCTTACAATGAGCAGTTCTTC	TRBD1	once	15	TRBV15	TRBJ2-1
CASSAGQQETQYF	TGTGCCAGCAGTGCCGGACAGCAAGAGACCCAGTACTTC	.	few	13	TRBV2	TRBJ2-5
CASSMTGGAGNTIYF	TGTGCCAGCAGCATGACAGGGGGTGCTGGAAACACCATATATTTT	TRBD1	.	15	TRBV6-5	TRBJ1-3
CASSLGGEGYTF	TGTGCCAGCAGCTTAGGGGGGGAAGGCTACACCTTC	.	.	12	TRBV5-5	TRBJ1-2
CASRFTESTDTQYF	TGTGCCAGCAGGTTCACCGAAAGCACAGATACGCAGTATTTT	.	.	14	TRBV6-5	TRBJ2-3
CASWEGPYNEQFF	TGCGCCAGTTGGGAGGGGCCCTACAATGAGCAGTTCTTC	TRBD2	.	13	TRBV5-1	TRBJ2-1
CATSRDLGSLNEKLFF	TGTGCCACCAGCAGAGATCTGGGGTCACTTAATGAAAAACTGTTTTTT	.	.	16	TRBV15	TRBJ1-4
CASSIPEATNEKLFF	TGTGCCAGTAGTATCCCAGAAGCAACTAATGAAAAACTGTTTTTT	.	once	15	TRBV19	TRBJ1-4
CASSSGTSPYEQYF	TGTGCCAGCAGTTCCGGGACATCTCCCTACGAGCAGTACTTC	.	.	14	TRBV28	TRBJ2-7
CASSLDPVNTGELFF	TGTGCCAGCAGCTTAGATCCAGTTAACACCGGGGAGCTGTTTTTT	.	.	15	TRBV11-2	TRBJ2-2
CASSLVGSLNTEAFF	TGTGCCAGCAGCTTAGTGGGCAGCTTGAACACTGAAGCTTTCTTT	.	.	15	TRBV7-2	TRBJ1-1
CASSFNPGHPQNTEAFF	TGTGCCAGCAGCTTTAATCCGGGCCACCCCCAGAACACTGAAGCTTTCTTT	.	.	17	TRBV7-6	TRBJ1-1
CASSFPLQGSYEQYF	TGTGCCAGCAGTTTCCCCCTACAGGGGTCCTACGAGCAGTACTTC	TRBD1	.	15	TRBV28	TRBJ2-7
CASSLAPSNQPQHF	TGTGCCAGCAGCTTAGCACCATCGAATCAGCCCCAGCATTTT	.	.	14	TRBV7-9	TRBJ1-5
CASSRDNENSPLHF	TGTGCCAGCAGTCGGGACAATGAGAATTCACCCCTCCACTTT	.	.	14	TRBV7-3	TRBJ1-6